The 2 T cell receptor beta chains below were found in one sample sequenced in a study of blood T cells in healthy people across ages. A second roughly 7 to 12 cycle PCR used barcoded and J-beta primers. MiXCR was run by TCRdb on the 5' RACE reads, yielding one entry per CDR3 protein. The repertoire holds 1,800,000 or so distinct CDR3 sequences, with about 39% as singletons. Sequenced: blood. The source of these receptors is a human donor in good health.

The chain links TRBV28 to TRBJ1-4; 9 nucleotides line up with TRBD1. The CDR3 covers 13 residues. Germline CDR1 reads MDHEN; CDR2 reads SYDVKM. After removal of 6 bases from V and 7 bases from J, the junction contained 3 bases not matched to a gene. CDR3 in DNA: TGTGCCAGCAGAAGACAGGGGGTTGAAAAACTGTTTTTT. Encoded protein: CASRRQGVEKLFF.

The chain is built from TRBV11-2 and TRBJ2-7, with D uncertain. Trimming shortened V by 3 bases and J by 5 bases, and 8 bases separated the two germline ends. CDR1 SGHAT and CDR2 FQNNGV come from the germline V gene. This CDR3 has 12 amino acids. The CDR3 protein is CASSFSSNEQYF. As DNA, the CDR3 is TGTGCCAGCAGCTTCAGCTCTAACGAGCAGTACTTC.